This section outlines one T cell receptor beta chain sequence together with its context. There are 15 residues in the CDR3. Trimming took off 3 bases at V and 0 bases at J, with 9 bases between the two ends. Germline V gene lookup returns CDR1 ENHRY and CDR2 SYGVKD. Described time point: pre-sensitization, week 0. Treatment specified: therapeutic diphenylcyclopropenone sensitization with weekly scalp DPC. Unseparated into fractions, whole blood served as the source from which total RNA was extracted. This specimen comes from a study of human T cells and chemical hapten exposure. Whole-study context: DPC at 0.01% went onto the upper back in patch tests, read at 6 days. The variation in per-sample TCR yields arose mainly from small differences in pooled library volumes.

Within the library, unique molecular identifiers were attached to each individual cDNA molecule. In TCRdb, the RACE reads were re-called with MiXCR into one record per CDR3 protein. The top ten clones hold around 1.2% of a sample with roughly 38,000 distinct CDR3 sequences, 6.5% to 8% of them seen once. The clonotype comes from a woman between 45 and 65 years old with alopecia areata. Some clones in this sample may be carry-over from other donors' samples. The source material was whole blood, sampled in connection with sensitization to the hapten diphenylcyclopropenone (DPC). The genes are TRBV10-3 and TRBJ1-5; no reliable D call. The CDR3 DNA is TGTGCCATCAGTGATGGTGGGTATAGCAATCAGCCCCAGCATTTT. The encoded protein is CAISDGGYSNQPQHF.